This T cell receptor beta chain came from a study of blood T cell repertoires in COVID-19. Original methodology: Counts of nucleated cells, estimated from reference gene primer amplification, were obtained. Sequencing was performed with immunoSEQ multiplex PCR; in TCRdb, only in-frame clones are kept and a portion is missing. V, J and clone size reflect that table, while D and trimming were determined from the DNA. The repertoire holds about 73,000 clones, approximately 80% seen once, with around 6% in the top ten. The CDR3 runs to 18 residues. The V end lost 7 bases, the J end lost 0 bases, and 22 bases lay between the germline ends.

The rearrangement links TRBV23-1 to TRBJ2-4; D is unresolved. TRBV23-1 qualifies as an ORF whose function is uncertain. This receptor was taken from a woman aged 60 to 75 with acute or convalescent COVID-19. The material sequenced was peripheral blood. CDR3 amino acids: CASTAVPSRLLAKNIQYF. The CDR3 DNA is TGCGCCAGCACCGCGGTCCCAAGTCGTTTGCTAGCCAAAAACATTCAGTACTTC.